Below, 6 T cell receptor beta chains from the same sample are listed, as sequenced in a study of blood T cell repertoires in COVID-19. Libraries were prepared by immunoSEQ multiplex PCR; TCRdb keeps only in-frame clonotypes and omits some of them. The table shows 100,000 to 150,000 clones, with around nine tenths occurring only once. The specimen sequenced was peripheral blood. The receptor source for this set is a man between 50 and 59 years old with acute or convalescent COVID-19.

This chain connects TRBV6-5 to TRBJ2-1, with TRBD2 matching 13 bases. Per germline, CDR1 MNHEY and CDR2 SVGAGI. V lost 10 bases and J lost 8; bases outside the gene matches: 11. This CDR3 has 15 residues. CDR3 in amino acids: CATGLAGVRWDEQFF. The CDR3, as DNA: TGTGCCACCGGACTAGCGGGAGTAAGGTGGGATGAGCAGTTCTTC.

The rearrangement uses TRBV11-2 and TRBJ2-2; 9 nucleotides line up with TRBD2. Unmatched junction bases numbered 6, after V lost 0 bases and J lost 7 bases. Germline CDR1 and CDR2: SGHAT and FQNNGV. This CDR3 comprises 16 residues. The CDR3 here is CASSLEPSGKNGELFF. The CDR3 DNA follows: TGTGCCAGCAGCTTAGAGCCTAGCGGGAAAAACGGGGAGCTGTTTTTT.

The CDR3 protein is CASSLSNQETQYF. CDR3 DNA sequence: TGTGCCAGCAGCTTAAGCAACCAAGAGACCCAGTACTTC. This chain links TRBV7-2 with TRBJ2-5; D call uncertain. Trimming removed 2 bases from V and 0 bases from J, with 4 bases in between. The germline gives CDR1 SGHTA, CDR2 FQGNSA. CDR3 length equals 13 residues. The whole variable domain, remainder taken from reference TRBV7-2 and TRBJ2-5, is GAGVSQSPSNKVTEKGKDVELRCDPISGHTALYWYRQSLGQGLEFLIYFQGNSAPDKSGLPSDRFSAERTGGSVSTLTIQRTQQEDSAVYLCASSLSNQETQYFGPGTRLLVL.

The CDR3 region has the DNA TGTGCCAGTACCAAGACTAGCGGGTACCGCGATGAGCAGTTCTTC. Its translation is CASTKTSGYRDEQFF. This chain connects TRBV19 to TRBJ2-1; 10 positions match TRBD2. Germline CDR1 is LNHDA and CDR2 is SQIVND (reference sequence). This CDR3 contains 15 residues. V was pared by 7 bases and J by 8 bases, with 11 bases of the junction left unmatched.

This clone has more than one count but fewer than ten. V and J are TRBV19 and TRBJ1-2, with D possibly TRBD1 on 6 matching bases. The CDR3 runs to 13 residues. Per germline, CDR1 LNHDA and CDR2 SQIVND (reference sequence). Trimming removed 7 bases at V and 7 bases at J, with 16 bases between. Here the CDR3 reads CASKDSLYSGYTF. The CDR3 region has the DNA TGTGCCAGTAAGGACAGCCTTTACTCTGGCTACACCTTC.

The CDR3 DNA follows: TGCGCCAGCAGCCAAGATTACGGCGGGAGCACCACAGATACGCAGTATTTT. Protein: CASSQDYGGSTTDTQYF. The chain is built from TRBV4-1 and TRBJ2-3; 7 bases are shared with TRBD2. Unmatched junction bases numbered 8, after V lost 0 bases and J lost 2 bases. Germline V CDR1 and CDR2: MGHRA, YSYEKL. The CDR3 runs 17 residues.